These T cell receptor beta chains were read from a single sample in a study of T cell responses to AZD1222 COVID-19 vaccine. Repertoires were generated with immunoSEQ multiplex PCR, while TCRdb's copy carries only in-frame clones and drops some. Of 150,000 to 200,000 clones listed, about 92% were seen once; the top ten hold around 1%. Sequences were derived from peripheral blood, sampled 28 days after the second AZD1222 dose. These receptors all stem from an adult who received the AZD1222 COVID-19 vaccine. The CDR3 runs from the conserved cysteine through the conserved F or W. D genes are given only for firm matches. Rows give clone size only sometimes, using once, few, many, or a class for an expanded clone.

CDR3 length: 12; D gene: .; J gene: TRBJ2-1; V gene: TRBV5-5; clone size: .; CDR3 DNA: TGTGCCAGCAGCCCCGACAGTTATGAGCAGTTCTTC; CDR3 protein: CASSPDSYEQFF
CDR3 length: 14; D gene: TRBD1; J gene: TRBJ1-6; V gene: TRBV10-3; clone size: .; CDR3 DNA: TGTGCCATCAGCGCCCGGACAGGCAATTCACCCCTCCACTTT; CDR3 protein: CAISARTGNSPLHF
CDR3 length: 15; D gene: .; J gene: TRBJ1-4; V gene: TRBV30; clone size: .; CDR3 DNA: TGTGCCTGGAGTGGGGGGGTCACAACTAATGAAAAACTGTTTTTT; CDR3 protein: CAWSGGVTTNEKLFF
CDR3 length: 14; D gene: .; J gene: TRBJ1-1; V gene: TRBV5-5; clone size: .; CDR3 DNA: TGTGCCAGCAGCCTGACCCCTCGGAACACTGAAGCTTTCTTT; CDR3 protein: CASSLTPRNTEAFF
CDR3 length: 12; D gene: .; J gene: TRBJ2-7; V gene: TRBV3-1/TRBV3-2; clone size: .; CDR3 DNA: TGTGCCAGCAGCCACGGGCGAGGCGAGCAGTACTTC; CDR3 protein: CASSHGRGEQYF
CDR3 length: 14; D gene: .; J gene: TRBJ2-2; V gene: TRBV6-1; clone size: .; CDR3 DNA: TGTGCCGCCCGGAGTAATACGAACACCGGGGAGCTGTTTTTT; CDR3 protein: CAARSNTNTGELFF
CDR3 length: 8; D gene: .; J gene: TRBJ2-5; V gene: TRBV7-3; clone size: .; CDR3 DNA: TGTGCCAAAGAGACCCAGTACTTC; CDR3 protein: CAKETQYF
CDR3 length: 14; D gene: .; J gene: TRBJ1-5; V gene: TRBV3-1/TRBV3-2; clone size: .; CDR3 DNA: TGTGCCAGCAGTACAGATTATAGCAATCAGCCCCAGCATTTT; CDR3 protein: CASSTDYSNQPQHF
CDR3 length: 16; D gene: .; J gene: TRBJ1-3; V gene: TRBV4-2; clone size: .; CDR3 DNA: TGTGCCAGCAGCCAAGGACCCACGGCTACGACAAACACCATATATTTT; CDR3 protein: CASSQGPTATTNTIYF
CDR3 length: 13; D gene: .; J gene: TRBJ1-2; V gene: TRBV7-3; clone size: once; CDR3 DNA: TGTGCCAGCAGCTTGGGCCATGGCTATGGCTACACCTTC; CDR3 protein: CASSLGHGYGYTF
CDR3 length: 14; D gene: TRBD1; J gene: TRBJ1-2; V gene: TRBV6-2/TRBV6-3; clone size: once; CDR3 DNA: TGTGCCAGCAGTTACCTGGACAGGAACTATGGCTACACCTTC; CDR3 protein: CASSYLDRNYGYTF
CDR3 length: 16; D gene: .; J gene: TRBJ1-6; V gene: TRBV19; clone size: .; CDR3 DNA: TGTGCTAGTAGAGTCACAGAGAGCTCCTATAATTCACCCCTCCACTTT; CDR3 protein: CASRVTESSYNSPLHF
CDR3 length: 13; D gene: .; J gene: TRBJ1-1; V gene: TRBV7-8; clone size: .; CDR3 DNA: TGTGCCAGCAGTTCCAGGACAAACACTGAAGCTTTCTTT; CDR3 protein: CASSSRTNTEAFF
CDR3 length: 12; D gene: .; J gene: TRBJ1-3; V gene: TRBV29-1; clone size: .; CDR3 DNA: TGCAGCGCGTCAGGGTACGGAAACACCATATATTTT; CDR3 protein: CSASGYGNTIYF
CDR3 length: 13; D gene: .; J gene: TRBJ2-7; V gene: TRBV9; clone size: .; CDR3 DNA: TGTGCCAGCAGCGGCCCTATTTCTTACGAGCAGTACTTC; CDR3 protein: CASSGPISYEQYF
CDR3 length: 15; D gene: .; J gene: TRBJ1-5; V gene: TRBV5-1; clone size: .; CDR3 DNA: TGCGCCAGCAGCTTCTCCGGACAAAACAATCAGCCCCAGCATTTT; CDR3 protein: CASSFSGQNNQPQHF
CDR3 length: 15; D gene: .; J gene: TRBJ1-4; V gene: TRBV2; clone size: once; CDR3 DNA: TGTGCCAGCAGTGACAGAAGGGGAGGGGGTGAAAAACTGTTTTTT; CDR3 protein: CASSDRRGGGEKLFF